This passage covers 27 T cell receptor beta chains from one sample sequenced in a study of CD8+ T cells in alopecia areata. The sequencing template was cDNA reverse transcribed from extracted RNA. Assay used: immunoSEQ multiplex PCR; TCRdb lists only in-frame clones, some missing. The sample records about 150,000 clones, around 50% being singletons. Sequencing was performed on CD8+ T cells sorted from blood, taken at week 0. These receptors all stem from a human donor with alopecia areata.

The rearrangement joins TRBV6-5 to TRBJ1-2; 10 bases agree with TRBD1. Germline-derived CDR1 and CDR2 are MNHEY and SVGAGI. V was pared by 2 bases and J by 6 bases, with 0 bases of the junction left unmatched. The CDR3 is made up of 13 amino acids. The CDR3 loop reads CASSYGQGDGYTF. The CDR3 region has the DNA TGTGCCAGCAGTTACGGACAGGGGGATGGCTACACCTTC.

This clone occurred once. The chain employs TRBV19 and TRBJ2-2; no firm D call. Trimming removed 3 bases at V and 6 bases at J, with 5 bases between. CDR1 is LNHDA, CDR2 SQIVND, per germline (reference sequence). The CDR3 spans 12 residues. CDR3 bases: TGTGCCAGTAGTATTGTAGCCGGGGAGCTGTTTTTT. It codes for CASSIVAGELFF.

The rearrangement links TRBV9 to TRBJ1-1, with a tentative D call TRBD1 (5 bases). CDR3 length equals 13 residues. Trimming stripped 0 bases from V and 3 bases from J, with 6 bases between. CDR1 and CDR2 (germline): SGDLS, YYNGEE. As DNA, the CDR3 is TGTGCCAGCAGCGTAGGGACACACACTGAAGCTTTCTTT. This translates into CASSVGTHTEAFF.

The chain is built from TRBV5-4 and TRBJ2-3, with D unclear. The V gene's germline CDR1 is SGHNT and CDR2 YYREEE (reference sequence). Trimming took 4 bases from V and 0 from J, leaving 12 bases between them. CDR3 length equals 15 residues. The CDR3 coding sequence is TGTGCCAGCAGCGTGCTACCGACTAGCACAGATACGCAGTATTTT. Protein: CASSVLPTSTDTQYF.

The chain uses TRBV9 and TRBJ1-2; D is perhaps TRBD1 (6 bases). V was shortened by 2 bases and J by 6 bases, with 11 bases between the two germline ends. Germline assignment: CDR1 SGDLS and CDR2 YYNGEE. The CDR3 has 13 residues. This CDR3 is CASSVMDSHGYTF. As DNA, the CDR3 is TGTGCCAGCAGCGTCATGGACAGCCATGGCTACACCTTC.

This clone has only a few counts. The V and J genes are TRBV29-1 and TRBJ2-2; TRBD1 is a possible D gene (6 bases). This CDR3 region has 12 residues. Trimming took off 5 bases at V and 5 bases at J, with 9 bases between the two ends. The germline V gene has CDR1 SQVTM and CDR2 ANQGSEA. The DNA of the CDR3 is TGCAGCGTTCTACAGGGTACCGGGGAGCTGTTTTTT. Its protein is CSVLQGTGELFF.

The chain joins TRBV9 to TRBJ2-7, with D possibly TRBD1 on 6 matching bases. The CDR3 contains 13 residues. CDR1 is SGDLS and CDR2 is YYNGEE in the germline V gene. Trimming cost V 4 bases and J 3 bases, with 11 bases left between them. The CDR3 here is CASSPGTSYEQYF. In nucleotides, the CDR3 is TGTGCCAGCAGCCCAGGGACAAGCTACGAGCAGTACTTC.

The CDR3 DNA sequence: TGCAGCGCTGGAAACCGGGGGTTTGGCTACACCTTC. Residues: CSAGNRGFGYTF. The rearrangement joins TRBV29-1 to TRBJ1-2; D is possibly TRBD1 (5 bases). The germline CDR1 and CDR2 sequences are SQVTM and ANQGSEA. Between the trimmed V and J ends, which lost 7 bases and 7 bases, there was a span of 16 bases. This CDR3 is built from 12 residues. Full variable domain (remainder filled in from reference TRBV29-1 and TRBJ1-2): SAVISQKPSRDICQRGTSLTIQCQVDSQVTMMFWYRQQPGQSLTLIATANQGSEATYESGFVIDKFPISRPNLTFSTLTVSNMSPEDSSIYLCSAGNRGFGYTFGSGTRLTVV.

This clone was seen a few times. The chain couples TRBV5-1 to TRBJ2-3; D is possibly TRBD2 (5 bases). The germline V and J ends were trimmed by 2 bases and 6 bases, with 7 bases remaining between them. The CDR3 loop spans 12 amino acids. Germline V CDR1 and CDR2: SGHRS, YFSETQ. Written as DNA, the CDR3 is TGCGCCAGCAGCTTCGGGGTCGATACGCAGTATTTT. It translates to CASSFGVDTQYF.

V gene TRBV4-3 combines with J gene TRBJ2-1, with no clear D. Trimming removed 0 bases at V and 4 bases at J, with 10 bases between. This CDR3 has 15 amino acids. Germline values: CDR1 LGHNA, CDR2 YSLEER. As DNA, the CDR3 is TGCGCCAGCAGCCAAGAAAGTGGGAATTACAATGAGCAGTTCTTC. This translates into CASSQESGNYNEQFF.

V is TRBV6-5 and J is TRBJ1-2, with 7 bases aligning to TRBD1. Germline-derived CDR1 and CDR2 are MNHEY and SVGAGI. The CDR3 spans 14 residues. Trimming took 0 bases from V and 6 from J; bases not matched to a gene: 4. The CDR3 bases are TGTGCCAGCAGTTACTCGGAGGGGGCAAATGGCTACACCTTC. It translates to CASSYSEGANGYTF.

V usage is TRBV29-1 and J usage is TRBJ2-3; TRBD2 matches at 12 bases. CDR3 size: 16 residues. V shed 1 base, J shed 4 bases, and the junction held 6 bases outside the gene matches. Germline-derived CDR1 and CDR2 are SQVTM and ANQGSEA. Here the CDR3 DNA reads TGCAGCGTTGAAGGGGTACTAGCGGGGGGCTCAGATACGCAGTATTTT. Amino acid sequence: CSVEGVLAGGSDTQYF.

This chain connects TRBV29-1 to TRBJ2-3, with 9 bases that match TRBD1. The CDR3 totals 16 residues. The germline CDR1 and CDR2 sequences are SQVTM and ANQGSEA. After removal of 6 bases from V and 3 bases from J, the junction contained 13 bases not matched to a gene. The CDR3 bases are TGCAGCGTAGATCCAGGGGGGACAGGGAAGACAGATACGCAGTATTTT. Amino acid sequence: CSVDPGGTGKTDTQYF.

The chain has TRBV5-6 and TRBJ2-1; maybe TRBD1 (6 bases). The V end lost 1 base, the J end lost 4 bases, and 9 bases lay between the germline ends. This CDR3 is 14 amino acids long. From germline, CDR1 is SGHDT and CDR2 YYEEEE. CDR3 residues: CASSLSRGYNEQFF. Here the CDR3 DNA reads TGTGCCAGCAGCTTGTCCAGGGGTTACAATGAGCAGTTCTTC.

This chain joins TRBV29-1 and TRBJ2-1; perhaps D is TRBD1 or TRBD2 (6 bases each). V lost 6 bases and J 9 bases, leaving 18 bases between the germline ends. Germline V gene lookup returns CDR1 SQVTM and CDR2 ANQGSEA. This CDR3 contains 13 residues. The CDR3 DNA follows: TGCAGCGTCGCCCCCGGCGGAGGGGGTGAGCAGTTCTTC. Translation gives CSVAPGGGGEQFF.

This clone turned up a few times. The chain couples TRBV29-1 to TRBJ1-2; TRBD1 is a possible D gene (5 bases). This CDR3 region has 14 residues. The V gene's germline CDR1 is SQVTM and CDR2 ANQGSEA. V lost 4 bases to trimming and J lost 5 bases, with 17 bases between them. Written as DNA, the CDR3 is TGCAGCGTTGTCGAGTCCGACAGAATGTATGGCTACACCTTC. Protein product: CSVVESDRMYGYTF.

V is TRBV6-5 and J is TRBJ1-2; D is unresolved. The CDR3 sequence is 13 residues long. Germline V gene lookup returns CDR1 MNHEY and CDR2 SVGAGI. The V end lost 8 bases, the J end lost 4 bases, and 14 bases lay between the germline ends. CDR3 in DNA: TGTGCCAGCTCGGCCGATCCCCTCTATGGCTACACCTTC. As protein: CASSADPLYGYTF.

The chain carries TRBV30 and TRBJ2-3; TRBD2 matches at 10 bases. This CDR3 spans 15 amino acids. V lost 5 bases, J lost 4 bases, and 9 bases stayed unmatched. Germline assignment: CDR1 GTSNPN and CDR2 SVGIG (reference sequence). In DNA form, the CDR3 reads TGTGCCTGGGAGGAAAGCGGGGGGGCCGCAGATACGCAGTATTTT. Protein: CAWEESGGAADTQYF. The full variable domain, in which reference TRBV30 and TRBJ2-3 provide the parts outside the CDR3, is SQTIHQWPATLVQPVGSPLSLECTVEGTSNPNLYWYRQAAGRGLQLLFYSVGIGQISSEVPQNLSASRPQDRQFILSSKKLLLSDSGFYLCAWEESGGAADTQYFGPGTRLTVL.

The chain uses TRBV7-2 and TRBJ2-4, with a weak D call TRBD1 (5 bases). From germline, CDR1 is SGHTA and CDR2 FQGNSA. The CDR3 sequence is 16 residues long. V was clipped by 5 bases and J by 7 bases, with 21 bases between them. The CDR3 reads CASSLRQKKPNNIQYF. Here the CDR3 DNA reads TGTGCCAGCAGCCTCCGACAGAAAAAGCCAAACAACATTCAGTACTTC.

This chain links TRBV7-9 with TRBJ1-4, with 8 nucleotides matching TRBD1. The V and J ends lost 5 bases and 1 base, in that order; junction bases with no gene match: 6. This CDR3 has 16 residues. The germline gives CDR1 SEHNR, CDR2 FQNEAQ (reference sequence). The CDR3 sequence: CASSPGQGGTNEKLFF. CDR3 coding DNA: TGTGCCAGCAGCCCCGGACAGGGAGGAACTAATGAAAAACTGTTTTTT.

The J gene is TRBJ1-1, the V gene TRBV20-1, with D possibly being TRBD1 (6 bases). Germline V gene data show CDR1 as DFQATT and CDR2 as SNEGSKA (reference sequence). The CDR3 runs 11 residues. Written as DNA, the CDR3 is TGCAGGCGGGACATTCGAACTGAAGCTTTCTTT. Translating it yields CRRDIRTEAFF.

The rearrangement links TRBV28 to TRBJ2-1; D unresolved. CDR3 length: 13 amino acids. Germline V CDR1 and CDR2: MDHEN, SYDVKM. V was cut by 3 bases and J by 5 bases, with 8 bases left in between. This chain's CDR3 is CASSFSAHNEQFF. CDR3 nucleotides: TGTGCCAGCAGTTTCTCAGCTCACAATGAGCAGTTCTTC.

This chain links TRBV15 with TRBJ1-1; no clear D. The V gene lost 1 base and the J gene lost 0 bases, with 3 bases spanning the gap. The V gene's germline CDR1 is LNHNV and CDR2 YYDKDF (reference sequence). CDR3 size: 13 residues. The CDR3 sequence is CATSRGVNTEAFF. For the CDR3, the DNA is TGTGCCACCAGCAGAGGGGTGAACACTGAAGCTTTCTTT.

CDR3 region: CASSVGWGDRGGGYTF. CDR3 DNA sequence: TGTGCCAGCAGCGTAGGTTGGGGAGACCGGGGAGGTGGCTACACCTTC. This rearrangement joins TRBV9 to TRBJ1-2, with unresolved D. This CDR3 contains 16 residues. Germline-derived CDR1 and CDR2 are SGDLS and YYNGEE. The V end lost 0 bases, the J end lost 7 bases, and 19 bases lay between the germline ends.

This chain joins TRBV6-5 and TRBJ1-1; 7 nucleotides match TRBD1. The CDR3 totals 12 residues. The J segment lost 8 bases and the V segment lost 3 bases, leaving 3 bases of the junction unmatched. The germline CDR1 and CDR2 sequences are MNHEY and SVGAGI. The CDR3 DNA follows: TGTGCCAGCAGTTATTCGGACAGGGAAGCTTTCTTT. Encoded protein: CASSYSDREAFF.

With respect to this clone: Other DNA sequences in this specimen translate into the identical CDR3. This sequence joins TRBV29-1 and TRBJ2-3, with D perhaps matching TRBD1 (6 bases). The CDR3 extends over 14 amino acids. CDR1 and CDR2 from the germline V gene are SQVTM and ANQGSEA. Between the trimmed V and J ends, which lost 1 base and 0 bases, there was a span of 8 bases. For the CDR3, the DNA is TGCAGCGTTGAAGGAGGGGGAAGCACAGATACGCAGTATTTT. Its translation: CSVEGGGSTDTQYF.

This clone was recorded a few times. The rearrangement uses TRBV29-1 and TRBJ2-7; TRBD1 matches 7 bases. J gave up 5 bases and V 4 bases, and 5 bases lay outside the gene matches. CDR3 size: 12 residues. Germline lookup yields CDR1 SQVTM and CDR2 ANQGSEA. The chain's CDR3 is CSVVGQQNEQYF. The CDR3 coding sequence is TGCAGCGTTGTGGGACAGCAAAACGAGCAGTACTTC.